This TCR beta chain was sequenced for a study of human T cells and chemical hapten exposure (dated by TCRdb to the early 2020s). Concerning the study at large: For sensitization, 2% DPC in acetone was applied to a roughly 2 cm by roughly 2 cm area of upper inner arm skin. Libraries were pooled for sequencing, and per-sample TCR yields varied mainly because of small differences in library volumes within the pool. Patch testing was done on the upper back using Finn chambers containing 0.01% DPC, and results were scored after 6 days according to International Contact Dermatitis Research Group standards. Patient blood was sampled pre-sensitization (week 0) and at 2, 6 and about 24 weeks after DPC sensitization. In alopecia patients, the study followed how the peripheral blood TCR repertoire changed in vivo over primary and secondary sensitization to diphenylcyclopropenone (DPC), a hapten. The mostly female patient cohort included alopecia areata with under or over 50% scalp involvement, alopecia totalis and alopecia universalis. Weekly therapeutic DPC doses were additionally applied to the scalp of patients throughout the approximately 23-week study period. Around 29 alopecia patients provided blood for TCR sequencing at one to four time points (pre-sensitization, 2, 6 and 24 weeks). The paper as a whole reports these results and caveats: The number of PT1 expanded TCRs positively correlated with patch test score, significant at thresholds 8, 16 and 32 but not 4. DPC sensitization did not change the number of TCRs with a frequency above 1 in 1000, and there was no evidence of changes in global repertoire structure. Compared with pre-sensitization or healthy control sets, expanded TCRs formed significantly more large CDR3 similarity clusters, which is consistent with antigen-driven responses. Repeated subsampling changed both the strength of the expansion versus patch-test correlation and the threshold at which the correlation became significant. Because all patients had alopecia, a presumed autoimmune disease, the immune response of the patients might differ from that of healthy individuals.

Library construction relied on RACE. Data came from a NextSeq 500. During library preparation, unique molecular identifiers were attached to individual cDNA molecules so that TCRs could be counted in a quantitative, reproducible way. For every blood RNA sample, sequencing covered both the TCR alpha and TCR beta chains. Per the authors' processing: A median of roughly 99,000 TCRs per sample was observed, with a range of 23,224 to 690,600. V, J and CDR3 annotation of the TCR reads was performed with the Decombinator software suite. For the PS versus PT1 abundance plots, all samples were subsampled to the same number of TCRs (28,000). Expanded TCRs were defined as absent before sensitization and observed at least eight times at the 2-week time point. In TCRdb, the public reads were trimmed at Q25 with fastp and aligned with MiXCR, with productive beta chains retained. When rows share a CDR3 protein, they turn into one entry using the most common DNA and genes. The authors' filters were not applied to this entry. Present in this sample are roughly 190,000 distinct CDR3 sequences, more than 20% of which were seen just once. The ten largest clonotypes hold less than 7% of the sample.

Taken from cysteine to phenylalanine, the CDR3 has 13 residues. Here the CDR3 DNA is all that survives: 39 bases in frame from base 1. At the junction V is shortened by 7 bases and J by 2 bases, with 12 bases in between. CDR1 and CDR2 are read off the germline V gene (reference sequence) as DFQATT and SNEGSKA. This clonotype appeared a single time. Its binding antigen is unknown. Base qualities are not at hand, and no much larger clone is one base apart. The time point label for this specimen denotes: patch test 1, 2 weeks after DPC sensitization. Sample treatment or condition, as interpreted from the label and publication: therapeutic diphenylcyclopropenone sensitization with weekly scalp DPC. At each patch-test visit, blood was drawn before the patch test was applied. To be eligible, patients had to be aged 18 to 70, diagnosed with alopecia and judged suitable for DPC therapy, while pregnant patients were excluded. Total RNA was extracted from unfractionated whole blood that had been collected in Tempus Blood RNA tubes.

Sample: whole blood, taken in connection with sensitization to the hapten diphenylcyclopropenone (DPC). The chain was built from TRBV20-1 and TRBJ1-5, with an unclear D gene assignment. The clonotype was recovered from a woman in her 50s with alopecia areata. Some clones in this sample may be carry-over from other donors' samples. The CDR3 sequence is CSVRQYGNQPQHF. The bases read TGCAGTGTAAGGCAGTACGGCAATCAGCCCCAGCATTTT.